One and the same sample provided the 8 T cell receptor beta chains below, sequenced in a study of CD8+CD57+ T cells in acquired aplastic anemia. Those patients picked for sequencing had displayed CD8+CD57+ cell expansion on flow cytometry. The study profiled TCR beta VDJ and CDR3 using genomic DNA as template. Using its own MiXCR run on the reads, TCRdb lists one record per CDR3 protein. The sample includes under 200,000 distinct CDR3 sequences, roughly half of them seen just once. Input material: sorted CD4+, CD8+, or CD8+CD57+ T cells (not recorded which) from PBMCs. The receptors come from a human donor with aplastic anemia.

This clonotype came up a few times. The rearrangement links TRBV15 to TRBJ2-3, with D possibly being TRBD2 (7 bases). The CDR3 extends over 16 amino acids. Trimming stripped 3 bases from V and 4 bases from J, with 17 bases between. Germline V gene lookup returns CDR1 LNHNV and CDR2 YYDKDF (reference sequence). DNA for the CDR3: TGTGCCACCAGCAGCGTAGAGGGGGGGGCCCCAGATACGCAGTATTTT. Translating gives CATSSVEGGAPDTQYF.

The gene calls are TRBV2 and TRBJ1-3; D perhaps matches TRBD1 (5 bases). V lost 5 bases and J lost 4, with 21 bases in between. This CDR3 is 17 amino acids long. Germline V CDR1 and CDR2: SNHLY, FYNNEI. CDR3 sequence: CASSPRIRDERGNTIYF. Here the CDR3 DNA reads TGTGCCAGCAGTCCTCGCATCCGGGACGAAAGAGGAAACACCATATATTTT.

In its sample, this clonotype was seen a few times. Its ends do not fully match the called genes, so a read error is possible. Here the CDR3 reads CASSAEANTEALF. The CDR3 bases are TGCGCCAGCAGCGCTGAAGCGAACACTGAAGCTCTCTTT. This sequence joins TRBV4-1 and TRBJ1-1; D is undetermined. Germline CDR1 MGHRA, CDR2 YSYEKL. This CDR3 contains 13 residues.

The gene calls are TRBV5-4 and TRBJ2-6; TRBD2 might be the D (7 bases). The CDR3 has 20 amino acids. The V end was cut by 1 base, the J end by 4 bases, with 24 bases between. From germline, CDR1 is SGHNT and CDR2 YYREEE (reference sequence). CDR3 nucleotides: TGTGCCAGCAGCTTGATTTCGTCGGGGGGCGGCCCTGAAGGGGCCAACGTCCTGACTTTC. This sequence encodes CASSLISSGGGPEGANVLTF.

This clonotype was seen ten or more times. The rearrangement joins TRBV7-2 to TRBJ2-2; 11 bases line up with TRBD2. This CDR3 has 18 amino acids. Germline V CDR1 and CDR2: SGHTA, FQGNSA. With 7 bases clipped from V and 5 bases from J, the junction kept 15 bases outside the gene matches. The CDR3: CASTRLAGPPGRTGELFF. As DNA, the CDR3 is TGTGCCAGCACCCGACTAGCGGGGCCCCCGGGGAGAACCGGGGAGCTGTTTTTT.

The V and J genes are TRBV20-1 and TRBJ1-6; D possibly corresponds to TRBD1 (5 bases). CDR3 length: 15 residues. Germline V lookup: CDR1 DFQATT, CDR2 SNEGSKA (reference sequence). The V end was cut by 2 bases, the J end by 7 bases, with 15 bases between. CDR3 protein: CSARFTGTENSPLHF. CDR3 coding DNA: TGCAGTGCTAGATTTACCGGGACGGAGAATTCACCCCTCCACTTT.

This clonotype was detected only a few times. The junction differs from germline at one of its ends, possibly a read error. This chain uses TRBV3-1 with TRBJ2-5, with D possibly TRBD1 on 5 matching bases. Germline V gene sequence: CDR1 LGHDT, CDR2 YNNKEL (reference sequence). The CDR3 consists of 15 residues. The CDR3 DNA reads as TGTGCCAGCAGCCAAGATTGGGCAGGGCAAGGGACCCAGTACTTC. The encoded protein is CASSQDWAGQGTQYF.

This clonotype was counted ten times or more. The chain has TRBV2 and TRBJ2-1; TRBD1 aligns across 8 bases. V lost 6 bases, J lost 7 bases, and 11 bases stayed unmatched. This CDR3 has 15 residues. Germline V lookup: CDR1 SNHLY, CDR2 FYNNEI. DNA of the CDR3: TGTGCCAGCAGGAGGGTCGGACAGGGTACAAATGAGCAGTTCTTC. Its translation is CASRRVGQGTNEQFF.